This TCR beta chain is from a study of persistence of HIV-infected CD4 T cells. The wider study: Blood samples, up to roughly 200 mL, came from multiple time points, except a couple of leukapheresis donors sampled once. Study-wide results and limits: CMV- and Gag-responding cells had lower TCRbeta richness than CD3/CD28-responding cells.

The CDR3 is made up of 15 amino acids. The germline V gene encodes CDR1 SNHLY and CDR2 FYNNEI. The ends were cut back, 5 bases at V and 4 bases at J, with 15 bases in the middle. Sequencing used immunoSEQ version 4 in survey mode. Some clones are missing from TCRdb's copy, which holds only in-frame ones; the method was immunoSEQ multiplex PCR. The sample lists about 40,000 clones, 87% occurring once. Anti-CD3/anti-CD28 beads served as a nonspecific positive control stimulus. Responding CD4+ T cells were sorted by upregulation of both CD40 ligand and CD69. With regard to this clone: Its specificity is unknown.

This TCR was recovered from an adult man with HIV who was CMV-seropositive. Sequences were derived from CD4+ T cells sorted from PBMCs after approximately 19-hour stimulation, sampled from a patient who received antiretroviral therapy. The gene calls are TRBV2 and TRBJ2-1, with D perhaps TRBD1 or TRBD2 (6 bases each). The CDR3 sequence is CASSPTRGEYNEQFF. CDR3 nucleotides: TGTGCCAGCAGTCCGACTAGGGGGGAGTACAATGAGCAGTTCTTC.